The next 22 T cell receptor beta chains were all read from a single sample in a study. TCRdb independently ran MiXCR on the reads; one entry per CDR3 protein. The sample carries roughly 15,000 distinct CDR3 sequences, around 35% recorded once. The sequenced material came from blood. Receptors were obtained from a human donor.

This clonotype is categorized as medium-sized. One end of the junction is discordant with germline, which a read error may explain. The chain has TRBV7-7 and TRBJ2-1; 12 bases agree with TRBD2. The CDR3 length is 15 residues. The germline CDR1 and CDR2 sequences are SSHAT and FNYEAQ (reference sequence). CDR3 protein: CASSLGTSGYDEQFF. DNA for the CDR3: TGTGCTAGCAGCTTAGGGACTAGCGGGTACGATGAGCAGTTCTTC.

This clonotype is labeled medium-sized. The chain joins TRBV18 to TRBJ1-1; the match to TRBD1 covers 7 bases. The CDR3 is 16 residues long. CDR1 and CDR2 (germline): KGHSH, LQKENI. With V trimmed by 3 bases and J by 5 bases, 12 bases remained unmatched. CDR3 sequence reads: CASSPYQGTGETEAFF. CDR3 DNA: TGTGCCAGCTCACCTTATCAGGGAACAGGGGAAACTGAAGCTTTCTTT.

The chain links TRBV30 to TRBJ2-1, with 7 bases fitting TRBD1. Germline assignment: CDR1 GTSNPN and CDR2 SVGIG (reference sequence). CDR3 size: 17 residues. CDR3 nucleotide sequence: TGTAACATTGTGGGGACAGACAGAGACCCTTCCGACAATGAGCAGTTCTTC. It is translated as CNIVGTDRDPSDNEQFF.

The V gene is TRBV29-1, the J gene TRBJ2-7; TRBD2 is a possible D gene (7 bases). Germline CDR1 reads SQVTM; CDR2 reads ANQGSEA. V was clipped by 7 bases and J by 1 base, with 20 bases between them. The CDR3 is 15 amino acids. The CDR3 spells CSAHRGAGKSYEQYF. The CDR3 region has the DNA TGCAGCGCCCATCGGGGGGCAGGGAAATCCTACGAGCAGTACTTC.

With respect to this clonotype: A read error may explain this, as a much larger clone is one base away. V and J are TRBV4-3 and TRBJ2-1; D not resolved. The CDR3 spans 15 residues. Looked up from germline, CDR1 is LGHNA and CDR2 is YSLEER. The CDR3 loop is CANSVVADSYNEQFF. Here the CDR3 DNA reads TGCGCCAACAGCGTGGTGGCGGATTCCTACAATGAGCAGTTCTTC.

The chain uses TRBV29-1 and TRBJ2-1; D may be TRBD1 or TRBD2 (6 bases each). CDR1 and CDR2 (germline): SQVTM, ANQGSEA. V shed 8 bases and J shed 8 bases, with 19 bases lying between them. The CDR3 contains 13 residues. CDR3: CSLTARGGDEQFF. The CDR3 bases are TGCAGCTTAACGGCCAGGGGAGGCGATGAGCAGTTCTTC.

The rearrangement uses TRBV29-1 and TRBJ1-1; D perhaps matches TRBD1 (5 bases). The CDR3 is 13 amino acids. Trimming shortened V by 3 bases and J by 12 bases, and 20 bases separated the two germline ends. CDR1 and CDR2 from the germline V gene are SQVTM and ANQGSEA. CDR3 region: CSVDFGANVLTFF. For the CDR3, the DNA is TGCAGCGTTGATTTTGGGGCCAACGTCCTGACTTTCTTT. Filled out from reference TRBV29-1 and TRBJ1-1, the complete variable domain reads SAVISQKPSRDICQRGTSLTIQCQVDSQVTMMFWYRQQPGQSLTLIATANQGSEATYESGFVIDKFPISRPNLTFSTLTVSNMSPEDSSIYLCSVDFGANVLTFFGQGTRLTVV.

This clonotype showed up many times. This chain joins TRBV29-1 and TRBJ2-7; either TRBD1 or TRBD2 may supply D (5 bases each). The germline V gene has CDR1 SQVTM and CDR2 ANQGSEA. This CDR3 region has 11 residues. With 8 bases removed from V and 9 bases from J, the gap between germline ends came to 17 bases. The CDR3: CSPLISGLQYF. The CDR3 DNA reads TGCAGCCCTCTGATTTCGGGGCTGCAGTACTTC.

By share, this clonotype ranks as medium-sized (0.01 to 0.1%). This sequence joins TRBV6-2 or TRBV6-3 and TRBJ2-1, with a possible D match to TRBD2 (7 bases). The V gene lost 6 bases and the J gene lost 5 bases, with 11 bases spanning the gap. Germline values: CDR1 MNHEY, CDR2 SVGEGT. The CDR3 has 13 amino acids. CDR3: CASRRGQDNEQFF. The CDR3, as DNA: TGTGCCAGCAGGCGGGGGCAGGACAATGAGCAGTTCTTC.

This clonotype came up a few times. The chain couples TRBV15 to TRBJ2-3; the D gene is possibly TRBD2 (6 bases). The V gene's germline CDR1 is LNHNV and CDR2 YYDKDF (reference sequence). V shed 0 bases and J shed 2 bases, with 15 bases lying between them. There are 17 residues in the CDR3. The CDR3 DNA follows: TGTGCCACCAGCAGAGATCTTGCGGGACTCCTCACAGATACGCAGTATTTT. This codes for CATSRDLAGLLTDTQYF.

Relative to its sample, this clonotype is medium-sized. J is TRBJ2-7 and V is TRBV4-3; unclear D gene. V lost 1 base to trimming and J lost 1 base, with 8 bases between them. Germline CDR1 is LGHNA and CDR2 is YSLEER. CDR3 length: 14 amino acids. The CDR3 is CASSQVLTSYEQYF. CDR3 bases: TGCGCCAGCAGCCAAGTTCTTACTTCCTACGAGCAGTACTTC.

This clonotype came up once. The chain couples TRBV29-1 to TRBJ1-1; perhaps TRBD1 as D (5 bases). Trimming took 7 bases from V and 0 from J, leaving 42 bases between them. Germline lookup yields CDR1 SQVTM and CDR2 ANQGSEA. This CDR3 spans 23 amino acids. This CDR3 is CSGRHGGTVFVQSCNIMNTEAFF. DNA for the CDR3: TGCAGCGGCCGCCATGGAGGGACTGTTTTTGTACAAAGCTGTAACATTATGAACACTGAAGCTTTCTTT.

This clonotype is termed medium-sized. The V and J genes are TRBV20-1 and TRBJ1-2, with D tentatively TRBD1 (5 bases). The ends were cut back, 4 bases at V and 4 bases at J, with 13 bases in the middle. This CDR3 is built from 13 residues. Germline V gene data show CDR1 as DFQATT and CDR2 as SNEGSKA (reference sequence). The CDR3 sequence is CSAINGGGYGYTF. The CDR3 DNA follows: TGCAGTGCTATCAACGGGGGGGGCTATGGCTACACCTTC.

Regarding this clonotype: Its ends do not fully match the called genes, so a read error is possible. The CDR3 loop is CASNNVDQPKHF. CDR3 nucleotides: TGTGCCAGTAACAACGTGGATCAGCCCAAGCATTTT. The chain links TRBV19 to TRBJ1-5; D gene ambiguous. Per the germline V gene, CDR1 is LNHDA and CDR2 is SQIVND (reference sequence). The CDR3 is made up of 12 amino acids.

Comments on this clonotype: The CDR3 end shows no conserved phenylalanine or tryptophan, and so a read error is likely. The limits of the CDR3 on the DNA are not certain, so only TCRdb's listed CDR3 is given. The chain recombines TRBV4-2 with TRBJ2-5; TRBD2, the D gene given by the table, was not confirmed from the DNA. In germline, CDR1 is LGHNA, CDR2 YNFKEQ. The CDR3 totals 8 residues, both ends included. CDR3 sequence reads: CASSQEPA.

Many counts were recorded for this clonotype. The chain couples TRBV4-3 to TRBJ2-7; no clear D gene. Germline CDR1 is LGHNA and CDR2 is YSLEER. V gave up 1 base and J gave up 5 bases, with 12 bases separating them. This CDR3 has 14 residues. The CDR3 bases are TGCGCCAGCAGCCAAGGCGTCCGACTCGACGAGCAGTACTTC. Translated: CASSQGVRLDEQYF.

This clonotype was seen at least ten times. V is TRBV4-3 and J is TRBJ2-5; TRBD2 agrees at 8 bases. The length of the CDR3 is 15 residues. In germline, CDR1 is LGHNA, CDR2 YSLEER. With 3 bases clipped from V and 5 bases from J, the junction kept 8 bases outside the gene matches. The CDR3 loop reads CASSHGLAEEETQYF. For the CDR3, the DNA is TGCGCCAGCAGCCACGGACTAGCTGAGGAGGAGACCCAGTACTTC.

This clonotype was counted a few times. The V and J genes are TRBV29-1 and TRBJ2-7; TRBD2 agrees at 11 bases. In germline, CDR1 is SQVTM, CDR2 ANQGSEA. The trim removed 2 bases at V and 1 base at J, leaving 10 bases unmatched. This CDR3 spans 17 amino acids. CDR3 sequence reads: CSVEKGLAGGLSYEQYF. The CDR3 DNA reads TGCAGCGTTGAAAAAGGTCTAGCGGGAGGTCTATCCTACGAGCAGTACTTC.

This chain uses TRBV4-3 with TRBJ1-1; 7 nucleotides align to TRBD1. The V segment lost 1 base and the J segment 8 bases; nucleotides outside the gene matches: 13. Germline V gene lookup returns CDR1 LGHNA and CDR2 YSLEER. This CDR3 is built from 16 residues. In DNA, the CDR3 is TGCGCCAGCAGCCAAGGGACAGTGGCAGGGGGTGGCGAAGCTTTCTTT. It codes for CASSQGTVAGGGEAFF.

This clonotype is deemed medium-sized. The junction shows a germline mismatch at one end, possibly a read error. The rearrangement uses TRBV29-1 and TRBJ2-1, with D possibly being TRBD1 or TRBD2 (7 bases each). Germline CDR1 and CDR2: SQVTM and ANQGSEA. The CDR3 totals 14 residues. CDR3 residues: CSVEAGQRYNEQFF. In DNA form, the CDR3 reads TGCAGCGTCGAAGCGGGACAGAGATACAATGAGCAGTTCTTC.

The J gene is TRBJ1-2, the V gene TRBV4-2; D gene uncertain. The CDR3 sequence is 12 residues long. Germline V lookup: CDR1 LGHNA, CDR2 YNFKEQ. The germline V and J ends were trimmed by 1 base and 8 bases, with 8 bases remaining between them. DNA for the CDR3: TGTGCCAGCAGCCAAGGGACTAGCGGCTACACCTTC. It specifies CASSQGTSGYTF.

This clonotype has at least ten counts. This rearrangement joins TRBV4-3 to TRBJ2-2, with D maybe TRBD1 (5 bases). There are 16 residues in the CDR3. Germline V gives CDR1 LGHNA, CDR2 YSLEER. Trimming removed 4 bases from V and 4 bases from J, with 16 bases in between. CDR3: CASSPQQGLGTGELFF. CDR3 nucleotide sequence: TGCGCCAGCAGCCCGCAGCAGGGCCTTGGCACCGGGGAGCTGTTTTTT.